This T cell receptor (beta chain) was identified during a study of shared clonotypes between healthy human individuals. Generated by immunoSEQ multiplex PCR, the TCRdb table keeps only in-frame clones and is missing some. The table includes roughly 570,000 clones, about 98% detected once. Naive CD8 cells lacked CD45RO, underwent positive selection for CCR7 and left out terminally differentiated effector memory CD45RA+ cells. The sequenced sample was naive CD8+ T cells sorted from blood. This clonotype originated in a man aged 25 to 40 in good health.

The CDR3 is CASSAGLAVYNEQFF. As DNA, the CDR3 is TGTGCCAGCAGCGCGGGACTAGCGGTATACAATGAGCAGTTCTTC. This sequence joins TRBV9 and TRBJ2-1; 11 positions match TRBD2. This CDR3 spans 15 amino acids. Losses at the gene ends were 3 bases for V and 4 bases for J; bases not matched to a gene: 3. Per germline, CDR1 SGDLS and CDR2 YYNGEE.